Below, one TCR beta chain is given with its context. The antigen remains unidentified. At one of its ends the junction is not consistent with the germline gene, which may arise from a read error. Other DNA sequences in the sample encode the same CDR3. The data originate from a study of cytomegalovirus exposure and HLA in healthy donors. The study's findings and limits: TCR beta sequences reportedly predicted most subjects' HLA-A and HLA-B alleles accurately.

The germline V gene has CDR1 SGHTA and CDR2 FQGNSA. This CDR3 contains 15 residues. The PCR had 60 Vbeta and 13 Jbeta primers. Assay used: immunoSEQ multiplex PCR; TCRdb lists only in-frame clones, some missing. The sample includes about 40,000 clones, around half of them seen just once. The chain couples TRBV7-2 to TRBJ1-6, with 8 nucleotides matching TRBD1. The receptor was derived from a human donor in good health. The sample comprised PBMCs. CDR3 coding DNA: TGTGCCAGCAGCTTAGCCGGACAGGGAAATTCCCCCCTCCACTTT. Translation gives CASSLAGQGNSPLHF.